Listed here is a single T cell receptor (beta chain). The germline V and J ends were trimmed by 3 bases and 3 bases, with 13 bases remaining between them. The V gene's germline CDR1 is SNHLY and CDR2 FYNNEI. There are 15 residues in the CDR3. This specimen belongs to a study of blood T cell repertoires in COVID-19. This table comes from immunoSEQ multiplex PCR, and its TCRdb copy is limited to in-frame clones, with some not included. The sample includes more than 45,000 clones, just under 90% of them seen just once. This chain joins TRBV2 and TRBJ2-3, with D unclear. Sequenced material: peripheral blood. The TCR was taken from a woman aged 60-75 years with COVID-19, enrolled during active disease. CDR3 amino acids: CASSDGAGRTDTQYF. Here the CDR3 DNA reads TGTGCCAGCAGTGATGGCGCAGGTAGAACAGATACGCAGTATTTT.